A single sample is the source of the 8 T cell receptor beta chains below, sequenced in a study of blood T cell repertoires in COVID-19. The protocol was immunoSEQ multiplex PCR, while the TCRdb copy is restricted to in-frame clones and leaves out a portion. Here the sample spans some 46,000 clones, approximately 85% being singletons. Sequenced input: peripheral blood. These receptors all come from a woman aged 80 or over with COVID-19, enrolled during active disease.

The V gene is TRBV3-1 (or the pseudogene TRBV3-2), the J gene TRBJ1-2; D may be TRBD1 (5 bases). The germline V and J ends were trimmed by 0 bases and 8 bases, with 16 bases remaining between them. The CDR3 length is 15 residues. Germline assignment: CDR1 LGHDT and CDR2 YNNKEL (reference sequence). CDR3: CASSQEPQGIGGYTF. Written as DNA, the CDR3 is TGTGCCAGCAGCCAAGAGCCCCAGGGTATAGGGGGCTACACCTTC.

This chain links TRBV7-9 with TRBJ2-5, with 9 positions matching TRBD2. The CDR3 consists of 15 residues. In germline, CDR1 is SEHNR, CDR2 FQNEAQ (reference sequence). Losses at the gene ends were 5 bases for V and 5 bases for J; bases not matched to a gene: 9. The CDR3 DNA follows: TGTGCCAGCAGCGGGGCGGCGGGAGGGCCGGAGACCCAGTACTTC. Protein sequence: CASSGAAGGPETQYF. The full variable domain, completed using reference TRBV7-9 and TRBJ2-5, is DTGVSQNPRHKITKRGQNVTFRCDPISEHNRLYWYRQTLGQGPEFLTYFQNEAQLEKSRLLSDRFSAERPKGSFSTLEIQRTEQGDSAMYLCASSGAAGGPETQYFGPGTRLLVL.

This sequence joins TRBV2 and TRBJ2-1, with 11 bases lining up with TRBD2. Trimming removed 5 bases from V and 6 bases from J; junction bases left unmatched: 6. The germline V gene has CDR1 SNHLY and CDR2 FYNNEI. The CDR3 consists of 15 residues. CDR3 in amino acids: CASSSPTSGSNEQFF. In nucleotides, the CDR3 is TGTGCCAGCAGTTCACCTACTAGCGGGAGCAATGAGCAGTTCTTC.

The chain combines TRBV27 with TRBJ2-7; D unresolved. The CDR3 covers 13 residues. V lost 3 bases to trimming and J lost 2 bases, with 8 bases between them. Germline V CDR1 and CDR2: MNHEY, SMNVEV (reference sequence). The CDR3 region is CASSFGDPYEQYF. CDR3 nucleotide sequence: TGTGCCAGCAGTTTCGGAGACCCCTACGAGCAGTACTTC.

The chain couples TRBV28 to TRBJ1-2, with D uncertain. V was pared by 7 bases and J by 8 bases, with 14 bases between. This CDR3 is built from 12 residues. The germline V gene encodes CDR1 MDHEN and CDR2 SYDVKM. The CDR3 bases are TGTGCCAGCACCTCCCAGTCCCAGGGCTACACCTTC. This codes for CASTSQSQGYTF.

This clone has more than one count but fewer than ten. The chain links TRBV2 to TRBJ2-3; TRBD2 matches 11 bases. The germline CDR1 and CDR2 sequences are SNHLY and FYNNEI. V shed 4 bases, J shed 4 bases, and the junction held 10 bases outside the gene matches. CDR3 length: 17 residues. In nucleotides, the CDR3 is TGTGCCAGCAGTGTGGGGCTAGCGGGAGGTGGAGCAGATACGCAGTATTTT. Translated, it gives CASSVGLAGGGADTQYF.

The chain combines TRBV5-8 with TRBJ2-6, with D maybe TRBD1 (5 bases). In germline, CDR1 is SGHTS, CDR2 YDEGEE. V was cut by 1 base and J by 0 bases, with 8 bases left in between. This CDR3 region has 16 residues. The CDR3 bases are TGTGCCAGCAGCTTGACAGGTAGCTCTGGGGCCAACGTCCTGACTTTC. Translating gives CASSLTGSSGANVLTF.

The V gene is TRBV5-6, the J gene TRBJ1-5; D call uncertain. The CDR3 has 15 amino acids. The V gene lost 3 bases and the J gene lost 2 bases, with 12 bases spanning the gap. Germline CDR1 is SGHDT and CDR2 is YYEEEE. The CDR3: CASSSQDRGNQPQHF. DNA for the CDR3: TGTGCCAGCAGCTCTCAGGATAGAGGCAATCAGCCCCAGCATTTT.